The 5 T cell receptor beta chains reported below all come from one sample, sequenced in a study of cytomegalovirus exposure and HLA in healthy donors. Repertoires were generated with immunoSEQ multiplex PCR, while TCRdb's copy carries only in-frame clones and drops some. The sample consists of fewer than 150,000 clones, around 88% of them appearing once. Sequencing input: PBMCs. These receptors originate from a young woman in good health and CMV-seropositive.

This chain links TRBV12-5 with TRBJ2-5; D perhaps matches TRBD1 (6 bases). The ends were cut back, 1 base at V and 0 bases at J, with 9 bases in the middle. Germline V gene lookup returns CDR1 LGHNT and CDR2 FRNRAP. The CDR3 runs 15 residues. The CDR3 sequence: CASGLDTGYQETQYF. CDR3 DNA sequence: TGTGCTAGTGGTTTGGATACAGGGTACCAAGAGACCCAGTACTTC.

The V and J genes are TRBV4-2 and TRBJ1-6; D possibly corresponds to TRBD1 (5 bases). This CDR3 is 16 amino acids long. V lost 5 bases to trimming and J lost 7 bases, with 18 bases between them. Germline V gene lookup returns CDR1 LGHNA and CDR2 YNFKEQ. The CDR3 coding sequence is TGTGCCAGCAGCGAAAAGTTAGGGGCGCAAAATTCACCCCTCCACTTT. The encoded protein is CASSEKLGAQNSPLHF.

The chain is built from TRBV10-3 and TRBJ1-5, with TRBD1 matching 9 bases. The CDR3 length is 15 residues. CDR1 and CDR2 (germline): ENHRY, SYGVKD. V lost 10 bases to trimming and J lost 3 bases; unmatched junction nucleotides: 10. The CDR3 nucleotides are TGTGCCACCCGGGACAGGGACGACAACAATCAGCCCCAGCATTTT. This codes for CATRDRDDNNQPQHF.

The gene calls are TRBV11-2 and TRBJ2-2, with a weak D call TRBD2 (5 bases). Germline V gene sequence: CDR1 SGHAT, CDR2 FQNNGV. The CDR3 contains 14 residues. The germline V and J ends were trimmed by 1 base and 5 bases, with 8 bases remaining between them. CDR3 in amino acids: CASSLAGFTGELFF. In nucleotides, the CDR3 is TGTGCCAGCAGCTTAGCGGGGTTTACCGGGGAGCTGTTTTTT.

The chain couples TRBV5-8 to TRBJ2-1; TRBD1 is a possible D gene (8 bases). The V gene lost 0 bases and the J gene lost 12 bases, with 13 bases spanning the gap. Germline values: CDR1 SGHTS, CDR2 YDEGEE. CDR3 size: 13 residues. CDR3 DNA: TGTGCCAGCAGCTTGGACAGGGGGAGGGGGCAGTTCTTC. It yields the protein CASSLDRGRGQFF.